The T cell receptor beta chain under discussion was sequenced for a study of T cells after yellow fever vaccination. Using its own MiXCR run on the 5' RACE reads, TCRdb lists one record per CDR3 protein. The sample lists some 320,000 distinct CDR3 sequences; 8.5% to 9% were seen once. Germline CDR1 and CDR2: MNHNS and SASEGT. This CDR3 region has 14 residues. Deletions cut 3 bases from V and 1 base from J, with 7 bases between. Specimen: PBMCs, collected on the day of the first yellow fever vaccination. The origin of this receptor is a man between 18 and 35 years old who received the YFV17D yellow fever vaccine. This sequence joins TRBV6-1 and TRBJ1-5; a weak D match, TRBD1 (5 bases). The CDR3 nucleotides read TGTGCCAGCAGTGAGGGGCCCAGCAATCAGCCCCAGCATTTT. Translation: CASSEGPSNQPQHF.